Here is one TCR beta chain with its context. Antigen unknown. This specimen belongs to a study of T-cell reconstitution after alpha-beta-depleted transplantation in children. Unique molecular identifiers tagged the TCRbeta library. TCRdb analysed the PCR reads with MiXCR anew, one entry per CDR3 protein. Among hundreds of thousands of distinct CDR3 sequences listed, 13% were seen once. Study-wide results and caveats: Some patients showed high day-60 TCRbeta diversity, which derived from surviving recipient T cells and thymic progenitors. Several hundred rapidly expanded clones from non-depleted graft cells reportedly supplied alpha-beta T cells about two months post-transplant. Newly produced T cells mostly provided counts and TCRbeta diversity after one year, as hyperexpanded clones declined.

The V gene lost 7 bases and the J gene lost 4 bases, with 22 bases spanning the gap. The CDR3 has 16 residues. Per the germline V gene, CDR1 is SGHVS and CDR2 is FQNEAQ. The J gene is TRBJ1-1, the V gene TRBV7-8; D gene ambiguous. The TCR sequence derives from a girl aged 2 to 9 with congenital amegakaryocytic thrombocytopenia, due to receive a stem cell transplant. Sample: PBMCs, taken before TCRalphabeta/CD19-depleted stem cell transplant. The CDR3 DNA is TGTGCCAGCACCCATAGTGTAACGTTTGGCCCCACTGAAGCTTTCTTT. Encoded protein: CASTHSVTFGPTEAFF. The variable domain in full, with the rest retrieved from reference TRBV7-8 and TRBJ1-1, is GAGVSQSPRYKVAKRGQDVALRCDPISGHVSLFWYQQALGQGPEFLTYFQNEAQLDKSGLPSDRFFAERPEGSVSTLKIQRTQQEDSAVYLCASTHSVTFGPTEAFFGQGTRLTVV.